A selection of T cell receptor beta chains follows, all from one sample in a study of cytomegalovirus exposure and HLA in healthy donors. The method was immunoSEQ multiplex PCR; TCRdb's version includes in-frame clones alone and lacks a portion of them. The table shows about 170,000 clones, with approximately 80% occurring only once. The sequenced sample consisted of PBMCs. Receptor source: a woman aged 45-65 years in good health and CMV-seropositive. Each CDR3 is given with its conserved first and last residue. The D gene is left open where the match is weak. Clone size, where shown, is once, few, many, or a class for clones that have expanded.

clone_size: -
d_call: TRBD1
j_call: TRBJ1-1
v_call: TRBV11-3
cdr3_nt: TGTGCCAGCAGCTCAACAGGGGACCCCCTCTCTGAAGCTTTCTTT
cdr3_aa: CASSSTGDPLSEAFF

clone_size: -
d_call: TRBD1
j_call: TRBJ1-1
v_call: TRBV30
cdr3_nt: TGTGCCTGGGGACAGGCTACTGAAGCTTTCTTT
cdr3_aa: CAWGQATEAFF

clone_size: -
d_call: TRBD2
j_call: TRBJ2-7
v_call: TRBV18
cdr3_nt: TGTGCCAGCTCACAGTCCGGGACTAGCGGGGGGGAATACGAGCAGTACTTC
cdr3_aa: CASSQSGTSGGEYEQYF

clone_size: -
d_call: TRBD2
j_call: TRBJ2-5
v_call: TRBV6-5
cdr3_nt: TGTGCCAGCAGGCAGACTAGCGGGAAGACCCAGTACTTC
cdr3_aa: CASRQTSGKTQYF

clone_size: -
d_call: TRBD2
j_call: TRBJ2-7
v_call: TRBV4-2
cdr3_nt: TGTGCCAGCAGCCAAATCAGCGGGAGGGCAAAGAACGAGCAGTACTTC
cdr3_aa: CASSQISGRAKNEQYF

clone_size: -
d_call: -
j_call: TRBJ2-2
v_call: TRBV6-6
cdr3_nt: TGTGCCAGCGTGTTACAGGGTGGGCAGGCGACCGGGGAGCTGTTTTTT
cdr3_aa: CASVLQGGQATGELFF

clone_size: -
d_call: TRBD2
j_call: TRBJ2-7
v_call: TRBV4-2
cdr3_nt: TGTGCCAGCAGCTTCCCCGGCGAGCGGGAGTACGAGCAGTACTTC
cdr3_aa: CASSFPGEREYEQYF

clone_size: -
d_call: -
j_call: TRBJ2-1
v_call: TRBV6-4
cdr3_nt: TGTGCCAGCAGTCCGGGGACTTCCAATGAGCAGTTCTTC
cdr3_aa: CASSPGTSNEQFF

clone_size: once
d_call: TRBD1
j_call: TRBJ1-1
v_call: TRBV7-9
cdr3_nt: TGTGCCAGCAGCTCTCGACAGGGGGTGAGCACTGAAGCTTTCTTT
cdr3_aa: CASSSRQGVSTEAFF

clone_size: once
d_call: -
j_call: TRBJ2-2
v_call: TRBV7-3
cdr3_nt: TGTGCCAGCAAGGCGGGGACGAACACCGGGGAGCTGTTTTTT
cdr3_aa: CASKAGTNTGELFF

clone_size: -
d_call: -
j_call: TRBJ1-1
v_call: TRBV9
cdr3_nt: TGTGCCAGCAGCGTAGTCCCCAGTGACACTGAAGCTTTCTTT
cdr3_aa: CASSVVPSDTEAFF

clone_size: -
d_call: -
j_call: TRBJ2-5
v_call: TRBV2
cdr3_nt: TGTGCCAGCAGTGTCACGCGCGGAGAGACCCAGTACTTC
cdr3_aa: CASSVTRGETQYF

clone_size: -
d_call: TRBD2
j_call: TRBJ2-7
v_call: TRBV4-2
cdr3_nt: TGTGCCAGCAGCCAACAACTAGCGGGAGTAATAGGGTACGAGCAGTACTTC
cdr3_aa: CASSQQLAGVIGYEQYF

clone_size: -
d_call: -
j_call: TRBJ1-4
v_call: TRBV19
cdr3_nt: TGTGCCAGTAGAGGACAGCCAGCAACTAATGAAAAACTGTTTTTT
cdr3_aa: CASRGQPATNEKLFF

clone_size: -
d_call: TRBD2
j_call: TRBJ2-2
v_call: TRBV5-1
cdr3_nt: TGCGCCAGCAGCTTGATAGCGGGAGGGACGACCGGGGAGCTGTTTTTT
cdr3_aa: CASSLIAGGTTGELFF

clone_size: -
d_call: -
j_call: TRBJ1-1
v_call: TRBV19
cdr3_nt: TGTGCCAGTAGTATGGGAGTGGTAAAGGGCACTGAAGCTTTCTTT
cdr3_aa: CASSMGVVKGTEAFF

clone_size: -
d_call: -
j_call: TRBJ2-1
v_call: TRBV4-2
cdr3_nt: TGTGCCAGCAGAGCCAGGAGTGAGGGAATCCGCCATGAGCAGTTCTTC
cdr3_aa: CASRARSEGIRHEQFF

clone_size: -
d_call: -
j_call: TRBJ1-2
v_call: TRBV28
cdr3_nt: TGTGCCAGCAGTTTAGCCCAACGGGGGAATGGCTACACCTTC
cdr3_aa: CASSLAQRGNGYTF

clone_size: -
d_call: -
j_call: TRBJ1-5
v_call: TRBV15
cdr3_nt: TGTGCCACCAGCACCCTGGGGGGGCTAAGTAATCAGCCCCAGCATTTT
cdr3_aa: CATSTLGGLSNQPQHF

clone_size: once
d_call: TRBD1
j_call: TRBJ1-2
v_call: TRBV7-2
cdr3_nt: TGTGCCAGCAGCTTCGGACAGGAGTCTAACTATGGCTACACCTTC
cdr3_aa: CASSFGQESNYGYTF

clone_size: -
d_call: -
j_call: TRBJ1-1
v_call: TRBV30
cdr3_nt: TGTGCCTGGAGTTCGCTAAGTGAAGCTTTCTTT
cdr3_aa: CAWSSLSEAFF

clone_size: -
d_call: TRBD2
j_call: TRBJ2-2
v_call: TRBV7-6
cdr3_nt: TGTGCCAGCAGGGGACTAGCGGGGCGGAACGGGGAGCTGTTTTTT
cdr3_aa: CASRGLAGRNGELFF

clone_size: -
d_call: -
j_call: TRBJ2-7
v_call: TRBV5-1
cdr3_nt: TGCGCCAGCAGCATGGACAGCCCCTACGAGCAGTACTTC
cdr3_aa: CASSMDSPYEQYF

clone_size: -
d_call: -
j_call: TRBJ2-1
v_call: TRBV10-3
cdr3_nt: TGTGCCATCAGTGTTGACTACTACAATGAGCAGTTCTTC
cdr3_aa: CAISVDYYNEQFF

clone_size: -
d_call: -
j_call: TRBJ2-7
v_call: TRBV9
cdr3_nt: TGTGCCAGCACCCCCACCGGACAACCCTACGAGCAGTACTTC
cdr3_aa: CASTPTGQPYEQYF

clone_size: -
d_call: -
j_call: TRBJ1-1
v_call: TRBV27
cdr3_nt: TGTGCCAGCAGTTTAATAGGACAGCTGAACACTGAAGCTTTCTTT
cdr3_aa: CASSLIGQLNTEAFF

clone_size: -
d_call: TRBD1
j_call: TRBJ1-1
v_call: TRBV29-1
cdr3_nt: TGCAGCGTTGCGACAGGGGGGGACACTGAAGCTTTCTTT
cdr3_aa: CSVATGGDTEAFF

clone_size: -
d_call: -
j_call: TRBJ2-3
v_call: TRBV6-6
cdr3_nt: TGTGCCAGCAGTTATTCCCCGGGAGCCGGAGATACGCAGTATTTT
cdr3_aa: CASSYSPGAGDTQYF

clone_size: few
d_call: -
j_call: TRBJ2-7
v_call: TRBV7-9
cdr3_nt: TGTTTTTTTTTCAAGCAGAAGGCGGCATACGAGCAGTACTTC
cdr3_aa: CFFFKQKAAYEQYF

clone_size: -
d_call: TRBD2
j_call: TRBJ2-5
v_call: TRBV4-2
cdr3_nt: TGTGCCAGCAGCCAAGAACGGGGGACTAGCGGAGACCAAGAGACCCAGTACTTC
cdr3_aa: CASSQERGTSGDQETQYF

clone_size: -
d_call: -
j_call: TRBJ1-3
v_call: TRBV4-1
cdr3_nt: TGCGCCAGCAGCCAGCAGAACTCTGGAAACACCATATATTTT
cdr3_aa: CASSQQNSGNTIYF

clone_size: few
d_call: -
j_call: TRBJ1-1
v_call: TRBV10-3
cdr3_nt: TGTGCCATCAGTGGGACATCTACCCAAGTGAACACTGAAGCTTTCTTT
cdr3_aa: CAISGTSTQVNTEAFF

clone_size: -
d_call: -
j_call: TRBJ2-3
v_call: TRBV4-2
cdr3_nt: TGTGCCAGCAGCCAAGGTCTGACCGGGTTCACAGATACGCAGTATTTT
cdr3_aa: CASSQGLTGFTDTQYF

clone_size: few
d_call: TRBD1
j_call: TRBJ2-7
v_call: TRBV4-1
cdr3_nt: TGCGCCAGCAGCCCCCCAACCCGGACAGGGACCTACGAGCAGTACTTC
cdr3_aa: CASSPPTRTGTYEQYF

clone_size: -
d_call: -
j_call: TRBJ2-1
v_call: TRBV18
cdr3_nt: TGTGCCAGCTCACCGGCAGGTACCTACAATGAGCAGTTCTTC
cdr3_aa: CASSPAGTYNEQFF

clone_size: -
d_call: TRBD2
j_call: TRBJ2-2
v_call: TRBV7-2
cdr3_nt: TGTGCCAGCAGCTTAGCACTAGCGGGAGGGAGCGGGGAGCTGTTTTTT
cdr3_aa: CASSLALAGGSGELFF

clone_size: -
d_call: -
j_call: TRBJ2-3
v_call: TRBV7-9
cdr3_nt: TGTGCCAGCAGCCCTAGGACTGAGGATACGCAGTATTTT
cdr3_aa: CASSPRTEDTQYF

clone_size: few
d_call: -
j_call: TRBJ1-1
v_call: TRBV28
cdr3_nt: TGTGCCAGCAGAGTGGGGGGGCAGGGCCTAAACACTGAAGCTTTCTTT
cdr3_aa: CASRVGGQGLNTEAFF

clone_size: -
d_call: TRBD2
j_call: TRBJ2-3
v_call: TRBV5-4
cdr3_nt: TGTGCCAGCAGCTTGTTCCTAGCGGGGGGGCCAGATACGCAGTATTTT
cdr3_aa: CASSLFLAGGPDTQYF

clone_size: -
d_call: TRBD1
j_call: TRBJ1-6
v_call: TRBV14
cdr3_nt: TGTGCCAGCAGCGCACAGGGGACAAATTCACCCCTCCACTTT
cdr3_aa: CASSAQGTNSPLHF

clone_size: -
d_call: TRBD1
j_call: TRBJ2-1
v_call: TRBV19
cdr3_nt: TGTGCCAGTAGTACCACAGGGGCCGGTGAGCAGTTCTTC
cdr3_aa: CASSTTGAGEQFF

clone_size: -
d_call: TRBD2
j_call: TRBJ2-2
v_call: TRBV7-2
cdr3_nt: TGTGCCAGCAGCTCTCGCGGGGGGGGCTACACCGGGGAGCTGTTTTTT
cdr3_aa: CASSSRGGGYTGELFF

clone_size: once
d_call: -
j_call: TRBJ2-3
v_call: TRBV7-9
cdr3_nt: TGTGCCAGCAGCCGACTCGCGGGCCTCACAGATACGCAGTATTTT
cdr3_aa: CASSRLAGLTDTQYF

clone_size: -
d_call: TRBD2
j_call: TRBJ2-3
v_call: TRBV19
cdr3_nt: TGTGCCAGTAAAGGACGGCCACAAAGCGGGGACACGCAGTATTTT
cdr3_aa: CASKGRPQSGDTQYF

clone_size: -
d_call: -
j_call: TRBJ2-3
v_call: TRBV11-2
cdr3_nt: TGTGCCAGCAGCTTAGCTGGCACAGATACGCAGTATTTT
cdr3_aa: CASSLAGTDTQYF

clone_size: -
d_call: TRBD2
j_call: TRBJ2-3
v_call: TRBV4-3
cdr3_nt: TGCGCCAGCAGCCAAGATGGGAGACTAGCGGGCACAGATACGCAGTATTTT
cdr3_aa: CASSQDGRLAGTDTQYF

clone_size: few
d_call: TRBD2
j_call: TRBJ2-7
v_call: TRBV7-2
cdr3_nt: TGTGCCAGCAGCTTAGAAGGACTAGCGGGGCAGTCAGTGCAGTACTTC
cdr3_aa: CASSLEGLAGQSVQYF

clone_size: -
d_call: TRBD1
j_call: TRBJ1-4
v_call: TRBV7-2
cdr3_nt: TGTGCCAGCAGCTTGATCACAGGGGGTGGGGAAAAACTGTTTTTT
cdr3_aa: CASSLITGGGEKLFF

clone_size: -
d_call: TRBD1
j_call: TRBJ1-4
v_call: TRBV5-5
cdr3_nt: TGTGCCAGCAGCCAGGACAGGGCCTATGAAAAACTGTTTTTT
cdr3_aa: CASSQDRAYEKLFF

clone_size: -
d_call: -
j_call: TRBJ1-6
v_call: TRBV10-3
cdr3_nt: TGTGCCATCAGAGACGACTCAACCCATAATTCACCCCTCCACTTT
cdr3_aa: CAIRDDSTHNSPLHF

clone_size: -
d_call: -
j_call: TRBJ2-7
v_call: TRBV7-8
cdr3_nt: TGTGCCAGCAGCCCCAGCGGTATATCCTACGAGCAGTACTTC
cdr3_aa: CASSPSGISYEQYF

clone_size: -
d_call: -
j_call: TRBJ2-7
v_call: TRBV11-2
cdr3_nt: TGTGCCAGCAGCTTAGGCAGGGCCCTATCCTACGAGCAGTACTTC
cdr3_aa: CASSLGRALSYEQYF

clone_size: -
d_call: -
j_call: TRBJ1-2
v_call: TRBV7-9
cdr3_nt: TGTGCCAGCAGTCTACAGGGTGACTGGTCTGGCTACACCTTC
cdr3_aa: CASSLQGDWSGYTF

clone_size: -
d_call: -
j_call: TRBJ2-3
v_call: TRBV7-3
cdr3_nt: TGTGCCAGCAGCTTAACTCCCCACACAGATACGCAGTATTTT
cdr3_aa: CASSLTPHTDTQYF

clone_size: -
d_call: -
j_call: TRBJ2-1
v_call: TRBV11-3
cdr3_nt: TGTGCCAGCAGCCGTTTTTCGTCCGGAGGCAATGAGCAGTTCTTC
cdr3_aa: CASSRFSSGGNEQFF

clone_size: once
d_call: TRBD1
j_call: TRBJ2-7
v_call: TRBV10-3
cdr3_nt: TGTGCCATCAGTGAGAGACCCTCTTGGACAGGGGCCTACGAGCAGTACTTC
cdr3_aa: CAISERPSWTGAYEQYF

clone_size: -
d_call: TRBD2
j_call: TRBJ2-5
v_call: TRBV4-1
cdr3_nt: TGCGCCAGCAGACGACTAGCTGGGTTGGAGACCCAGTACTTC
cdr3_aa: CASRRLAGLETQYF

clone_size: -
d_call: -
j_call: TRBJ1-5
v_call: TRBV7-2
cdr3_nt: TGTGCCAGCAGCTTAGACGGGGGGGGCGGGGCCCAGCATTTT
cdr3_aa: CASSLDGGGGAQHF

clone_size: few
d_call: TRBD1
j_call: TRBJ1-1
v_call: TRBV5-1
cdr3_nt: TGCGCCAGCAGCTTACCGGGACAGGGGACTGAAGCTTTCTTT
cdr3_aa: CASSLPGQGTEAFF

clone_size: -
d_call: TRBD1
j_call: TRBJ1-5
v_call: TRBV29-1
cdr3_nt: TGCAGCGTTGCCGGGACAGTAGATAGCAATCAGCCCCAGCATTTT
cdr3_aa: CSVAGTVDSNQPQHF